The clone carrying this T cell receptor (beta chain) showed up many times. Specified time point: patch test 1, 2 weeks after DPC sensitization. Treatment noted: therapeutic diphenylcyclopropenone sensitization with weekly scalp DPC. Each CDR3 protein gets one entry after TCRdb re-called the RACE reads with MiXCR. The table records around 120,000 distinct CDR3 sequences, around 15% of them present only once. The sample comes from a study of human T cells and chemical hapten exposure. With V trimmed by 6 bases and J by 1 base, 7 bases remained unmatched. Germline V gives CDR1 DFQATT, CDR2 SNEGSKA (reference sequence). The CDR3 consists of 15 residues.

The sample was whole blood, taken in connection with sensitization to the hapten diphenylcyclopropenone (DPC). This receptor was identified in a man younger than 30 with alopecia areata. Some clones in this sample may be carry-over from other donors' samples. The chain carries TRBV20-1 and TRBJ2-3, with 10 nucleotides matching TRBD2. The chain's CDR3 is CSALSAGGRTDTQYF. In DNA, the CDR3 is TGCAGTGCCCTCTCAGCGGGGGGGCGCACAGATACGCAGTATTTT.